This paragraph reports one TCR beta chain. There is no known antigen for this receptor. One base away there is no much larger clone; base qualities are not given. The sample is drawn from a study of shared clonotypes between healthy human individuals (TCRdb year 2020). About the full investigation: A few men and a couple of women, aged 18 to 49 years, made up the cohort. For each donor, three plates each were used for CD4 naive and CD4 memory, two plates were used for CD8 naive, and one plate was used for CD8 memory. To estimate repertoire size and how much clonotypes are shared between individuals, the study performed deep sequencing of blood TCR repertoires from about five healthy adults. To increase sequencing depth and limit assay-specific biases, different laboratories used diverse techniques to prepare libraries and sequence TCR repertoires. Between about 0.8 and 9.5 billion PBMCs per donor were obtained by leukapheresis.

Donors were healthy HIV-negative adults with no recently reported acute infections or vaccinations. Only Caucasian adults living in Nashville, Tennessee, USA were represented among the donors. CD4+ T cells were enriched by magnetic negative selection; naive cells were then positively selected on CD45RA, and the negative fraction formed the memory subset. Blood was obtained by leukapheresis, after which PBMCs were separated by Ficoll-Histopaque density gradient centrifugation and cryopreserved in liquid nitrogen vapor phase. Analytical flow cytometry was used to check the purity and quantity of each magnetically sorted T cell population. From each sorted fraction, genomic DNA was isolated and quantified by UV absorbance on a Nanodrop 2000c. Here is what the overall study found, with its caveats: Even with the large sequencing depth, rarefaction of the sorted-subset datasets indicated that sequencing was incomplete. Naive subsets generally had larger estimated clonotype richness than memory subsets. Compared with non-shared clonotypes, clonotypes shared by all four sorted-subset donors had higher generation probabilities. Based on pairwise subsampling, the degree of clonotype sharing among donors was expected to be affected by sequencing depth. Because the study included only a small number of donors, the genetic and exposure-history diversity represented was limited. Sampling was restricted to blood, and TCR repertoires in tissue are likely to differ from TCR repertoires in blood. Sharing across a few donors was observed for around 5% of naive CD4, over 3% of naive CD8, about 2.3% of memory CD4, and around 0.4% of memory CD8 clonotypes.

CDR1 and CDR2 are drawn from the germline V gene: SGHAT, FQNNGV. CDR3 length: 14 amino acids, cysteine to phenylalanine. Solely the CDR3 DNA is kept, with 42 bases framed from the first base. V is reduced by 3 bases and J by 3 bases, leaving a spacing of 12 bases between them. TCR CDR3 regions were amplified from genomic DNA by multiplex PCR using the deep immunoSEQ assay. Extracted genomic DNA from each cell subset was spread evenly across all wells of several immunoSEQ 96-well plates, with each plate serving as a replicate. Each replicate PCR for sorted subsets received about 220 ng genomic DNA, equal to 30,000 or so T cell genomes. Purified libraries were quantified with a Qubit 3.0 fluorometer, sized on a Bioanalyzer 2100, and re-quantified with the KAPA Library Quantification kit. A separate single-read 150-cycle Illumina NextSeq 550 flow cell was used to sequence each immunoSEQ 96-well plate. On the authors' methods: Because only junctional sequences without quality scores were contained in the immunoSEQ output, filtering matching that applied to full-length reads could not be performed. To assign V/J genes and CDR3, sequences were annotated against IMGT germline references using PyIR, a Python wrapper for IgBLAST v1.9. Any read was removed if the V/J assignment was weak (E-value above 1e-6), the CDR3 was missing, or the read contained stop codons, out-of-frame junctions, or ambiguous translated residues. V3J clonotypes were defined by identical inferred V gene, J gene, and CDR3 amino acid sequence. To compute the percentage overlap between repertoires, the number of shared unique clonotypes was divided by the size of the smaller repertoire. Richness of each repertoire was evaluated using RTK rarefaction, the Chao1 estimator, and Recon v2.1 estimates of unobserved clonotypes. For all TCRbeta clonotypes obtained by the gDNA method from a handful of donors, generation probabilities were computed with OLGA. As stored in TCRdb, this immuneACCESS dataset retains in-frame rearrangements with V and J assigned. A fraction of the clones does not appear; measured against another copy, unresolved V genes explain less than half of the discrepancy, and the remainder lacks a known reason. The V and J calls and clone size are taken from that table; D and trimming were inferred from the DNA. The sample data list under 550,000 clones, and 90% to 96% of these were observed just once. Jointly, the top ten make up 0.06% of the sample.

The chain is made from TRBV11-2 and TRBJ2-7; tentative D gene TRBD2, with 6 bases matching. This receptor was obtained from a woman under 40 in good health. What was sequenced was naive CD4+ T cells sorted from blood. This specimen's cell subset or site label, interpreted: CD45RA+ positively selected. The nucleotides are TGTGCCAGCAGCTTCAAGGTCGGGGGCTACGAGCAGTACTTC. This yields the protein CASSFKVGGYEQYF.